The rows below give T cell receptor beta chains drawn from one sample of a study of T cell responses to AZD1222 COVID-19 vaccine. The protocol was immunoSEQ multiplex PCR, while the TCRdb copy is restricted to in-frame clones and leaves out a portion. Here the sample spans 120,000 to 150,000 clones, around 88% being singletons. The sample in question was peripheral blood, obtained on day 0 of AZD1222 vaccination. The receptors shown here come from an adult in good health. Both conserved end residues are part of each CDR3. A D gene is named only where the DNA matches it firmly. Clone size, where shown, is once, few, many, or a class for clones that have expanded.

TRBV11-2	-	-	TRBJ2-5	TGTGCCAGCGGTCGCGCCGGAGGGCCTGAAGAGACCCAGTACTTC	CASGRAGGPEETQYF
TRBV4-1	-	once	TRBJ1-2	TGCGCCAGCAGCCAAGACCCAGACCCTTGGGGCTACACCTTC	CASSQDPDPWGYTF
TRBV19	-	once	TRBJ2-7	TGTGCCACCCGAGAGATGACAGGAGACCACGAGCAGTACTTC	CATREMTGDHEQYF
TRBV19	TRBD1	-	TRBJ1-2	TGTGCCAGTAAGGACAGGGGCGACGGCTACACCTTC	CASKDRGDGYTF
TRBV12-3/TRBV12-4	-	-	TRBJ2-5	TGTGCCAGCAGTTCGGGGTACGAGACCCAGTACTTC	CASSSGYETQYF
TRBV10-3	-	once	TRBJ1-4	TGTGCCATCAGTGGCCGGGAGAATGAAAAACTGTTTTTT	CAISGRENEKLFF
TRBV19	-	-	TRBJ2-5	TGTGCCAGTAGCCAACAGGGTTGGCAAGAGACCCAGTACTTC	CASSQQGWQETQYF
TRBV5-1	-	-	TRBJ1-1	TGCGCCAGCAGCGTATGGGGGAACACTGAAGCTTTCTTT	CASSVWGNTEAFF
TRBV4-2	TRBD1	-	TRBJ1-4	TGTGCCAGCAGCCAAGATACCGGGACAGGGAATGAAAAACTGTTTTTT	CASSQDTGTGNEKLFF
TRBV12-3/TRBV12-4	-	-	TRBJ1-1	TGTGCCAGCAGCATAGGGAGGGCTGAAGCTTTCTTT	CASSIGRAEAFF
TRBV6-5	-	few	TRBJ2-3	TGTGCCAGCAGTCACACAGATACGCAGTATTTT	CASSHTDTQYF
TRBV10-2	TRBD1	few	TRBJ2-7	TGCGCCAGCAGTGGTACAGGGGTGGACTCCTACGAGCAGTACTTC	CASSGTGVDSYEQYF
TRBV19	-	-	TRBJ2-3	TGTGCCAGTAGTATAGGTCCCGGCACAGATACGCAGTATTTT	CASSIGPGTDTQYF
TRBV30	-	-	TRBJ1-2	TGTGCCTTACCCGGTACAGGGAATGTTGGCTACACCTTC	CALPGTGNVGYTF
TRBV10-3	-	-	TRBJ2-7	TGTGCCATCAGTAGATCTGGAGGAGAGCAGTACTTC	CAISRSGGEQYF
TRBV28	-	-	TRBJ1-3	TGTGCCAGCAGTTTAGAGGTTGTGGGGGGATCGGGAAACACCATATATTTT	CASSLEVVGGSGNTIYF
TRBV30	-	-	TRBJ1-1	TGTGCCTGGGGGGGGATGGGGAACACTGAAGCTTTCTTT	CAWGGMGNTEAFF
TRBV7-2	TRBD1	-	TRBJ1-3	TGTGCCAGCAGCCATCGGGACAGGAGCTCTGGAAACACCATATATTTT	CASSHRDRSSGNTIYF
TRBV4-1	-	-	TRBJ2-1	TGCGCCAGCAGCCACCCTCTAGTCTCTGAGCAGTTCTTC	CASSHPLVSEQFF
TRBV6-5	-	-	TRBJ1-4	TGTGCCAGCAGAGGCGGGACGGCCAAAGAAAAACTGTTTTTT	CASRGGTAKEKLFF
TRBV7-2	TRBD2	once	TRBJ2-7	TGTGCCAGCAGCCGGAAGCGGGAGGCTTTCTACGAGCAGTACTTC	CASSRKREAFYEQYF
TRBV9	-	-	TRBJ2-1	TGTGCCAGCAGCGTAGCGGACGGGAGCTACAATGAGCAGTTCTTC	CASSVADGSYNEQFF
TRBV7-2	-	-	TRBJ2-1	TGTGCCAGCAGGCCGGGGCCGAATGAGCAGTTCTTC	CASRPGPNEQFF
TRBV11-1	-	-	TRBJ1-6	TGTGCCAGCAGCCCGGAGACAGAGTCACCCCTCCACTTT	CASSPETESPLHF
TRBV30	-	-	TRBJ1-4	TGTGCCTCGCAGGGGCTGGGTGAAAAACTGTTTTTT	CASQGLGEKLFF
TRBV29-1	TRBD2	-	TRBJ2-1	TGCAGCGTTGAAGGGACTAGCGGGAGGAGGGGGGACTACAATGAGCAGTTCTTC	CSVEGTSGRRGDYNEQFF
TRBV4-3	-	-	TRBJ1-6	TGCGCCAGCAGCCAAAACATCGTCAATTCACCCCTCCACTTT	CASSQNIVNSPLHF
TRBV7-9	TRBD1	-	TRBJ2-7	TGTGCCAGCAGCCCCGCCGGGACAGCATTCTACGAGCAGTACTTC	CASSPAGTAFYEQYF
TRBV9	-	few	TRBJ1-2	TGTGCCAGCAGCCAAAACCGAGGCTACACCTTC	CASSQNRGYTF
TRBV28	-	-	TRBJ1-2	TGTGCCAGCAGGGGGGTCCAGGGATTCTATGGCTACACCTTC	CASRGVQGFYGYTF
TRBV9	-	-	TRBJ1-5	TGTGCCAGCAGTCGGGGGAGTGGCAATCAGCCCCAGCATTTT	CASSRGSGNQPQHF
TRBV5-6	TRBD1	-	TRBJ1-2	TGTGCCAGCAGCCCATATACCCCGGACAGGGGATATGGCTACACCTTC	CASSPYTPDRGYGYTF
TRBV7-9	-	-	TRBJ2-1	TGTGCCAGCAGCTTACCTATCGGGAGCCCCTACAATGAGCAGTTCTTC	CASSLPIGSPYNEQFF
TRBV9	-	-	TRBJ2-3	TGTGCCAGCAGCGTAGCGGGCCGGATGGGAGATACGCAGTATTTT	CASSVAGRMGDTQYF
TRBV5-4	-	-	TRBJ2-7	TGTGCCAGCAGATATGGGACCTCCTACGAGCAGTACTTC	CASRYGTSYEQYF
TRBV30	-	-	TRBJ1-1	TGTGCCTGGAGTAGGGTGGCCACTGAAGCTTTCTTT	CAWSRVATEAFF
TRBV19	-	-	TRBJ1-5	TGTGCCAGTAATCAAAAAGTCCCATTTAGCAATCAGCCCCAGCATTTT	CASNQKVPFSNQPQHF
TRBV6-2/TRBV6-3	TRBD1	-	TRBJ2-7	TGTGCCAGCAGTTACGGGACAGCCTCCTACGAGCAGTACTTC	CASSYGTASYEQYF
TRBV4-3	TRBD2	once	TRBJ2-7	TGCGCCAGCAGCCAACTAGCGGGAGGTTCCTACGAGCAGTACTTC	CASSQLAGGSYEQYF
TRBV6-5	-	-	TRBJ1-5	TGTGCCAGCTTCCGGGGCAGCAATAGCAATCAGCCCCAGCATTTT	CASFRGSNSNQPQHF
TRBV27	-	-	TRBJ1-2	TGTGCCAGCAGTTTCGGCAGAAACTATGGCTACACCTTC	CASSFGRNYGYTF
TRBV9	-	-	TRBJ2-3	TGTGCCAGCAAGGGGGCAGATACGCAGTATTTT	CASKGADTQYF
TRBV11-2	-	-	TRBJ1-1	TGTGCCAGCAGATCCCCCATAGGGGAAGCTTTCTTT	CASRSPIGEAFF
TRBV18	-	-	TRBJ2-1	TGTGCCAGCTCACCAAGACTAGTGTCCTATGAGCAGTTCTTC	CASSPRLVSYEQFF
TRBV6-2/TRBV6-3	TRBD2	-	TRBJ2-2	TGTGCCAGCAGTTACCTCCGGGGAGCGGGGCTAACCACCGGGGAGCTGTTTTTT	CASSYLRGAGLTTGELFF
TRBV13	TRBD1	-	TRBJ2-5	TGTGCCAGCAGCCCCGGACAGGGACGGACCCAGTACTTC	CASSPGQGRTQYF
TRBV30	-	-	TRBJ1-5	TGTGCCTGTACTTACACCTCGGACAATCAGCCCCAGCATTTT	CACTYTSDNQPQHF
TRBV3-1/TRBV3-2	-	-	TRBJ2-3	TGTGCCAGCAGCCCGACTTCTCAAGCGCAGTATTTT	CASSPTSQAQYF
TRBV9	-	-	TRBJ1-2	TGTGCCAGCAGCGTAGACTCCCGGGGCCCACTCGTCGGTGGCTACACCTTC	CASSVDSRGPLVGGYTF
TRBV24-1	TRBD1	-	TRBJ1-1	TGTGCCACCAGTGATCCGGACAGGGGAGCTTTCTTT	CATSDPDRGAFF
TRBV2	-	-	TRBJ2-1	TGTGCCAGCCGGAGACAGGTCGGTGAGCAGTTCTTC	CASRRQVGEQFF
TRBV4-1	TRBD1	once	TRBJ1-5	TGCGCCAGCAGCCAACTGGACAGGGTGGATCAGCCCCAGCATTTT	CASSQLDRVDQPQHF
TRBV27	TRBD2	-	TRBJ2-3	TGTGCCAGCGCCCGCGGGGGAACAGCCACAGATACGCAGTATTTT	CASARGGTATDTQYF